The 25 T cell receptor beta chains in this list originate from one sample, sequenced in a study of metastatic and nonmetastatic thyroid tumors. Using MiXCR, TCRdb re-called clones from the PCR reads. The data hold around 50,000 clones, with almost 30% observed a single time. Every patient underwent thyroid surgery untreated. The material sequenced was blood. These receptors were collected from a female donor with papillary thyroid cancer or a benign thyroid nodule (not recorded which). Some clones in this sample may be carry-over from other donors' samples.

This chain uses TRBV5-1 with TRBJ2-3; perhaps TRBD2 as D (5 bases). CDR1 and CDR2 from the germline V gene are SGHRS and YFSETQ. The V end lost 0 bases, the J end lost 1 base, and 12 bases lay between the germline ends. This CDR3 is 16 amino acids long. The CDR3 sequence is CASSLGLISGTDTQYF. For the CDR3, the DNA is TGCGCCAGCAGCTTGGGTTTGATTAGCGGCACAGATACGCAGTATTTT.

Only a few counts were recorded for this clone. In DNA, the CDR3 is TGTGCCAGCTCTTACGGGGATACGCAGTATTTT. Its protein product is CASSYGDTQYF. J is TRBJ2-3 and V is TRBV6-5; D ambiguous. The CDR3 is made up of 11 amino acids. Germline V CDR1 and CDR2: MNHEY, SVGAGI. Between the trimmed V and J ends, which lost 8 bases and 6 bases, there was a span of 9 bases.

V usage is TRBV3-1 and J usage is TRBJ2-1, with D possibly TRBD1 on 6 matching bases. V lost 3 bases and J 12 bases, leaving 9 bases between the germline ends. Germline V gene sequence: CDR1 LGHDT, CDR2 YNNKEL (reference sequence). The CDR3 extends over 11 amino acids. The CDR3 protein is CASSQARGQFF. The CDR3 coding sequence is TGTGCCAGCAGCCAGGCCAGGGGGCAGTTCTTC.

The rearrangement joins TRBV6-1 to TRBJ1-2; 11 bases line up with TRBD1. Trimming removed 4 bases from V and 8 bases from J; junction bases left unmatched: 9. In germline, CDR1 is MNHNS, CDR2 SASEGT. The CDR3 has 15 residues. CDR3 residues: CASSVWTGGGKGYTF. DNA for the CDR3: TGTGCCAGCAGTGTTTGGACAGGGGGCGGGAAAGGCTACACCTTC.

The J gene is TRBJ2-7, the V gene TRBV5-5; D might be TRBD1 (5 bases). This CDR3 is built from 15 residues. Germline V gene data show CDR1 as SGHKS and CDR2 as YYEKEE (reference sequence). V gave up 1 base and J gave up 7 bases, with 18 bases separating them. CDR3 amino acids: CASSLIGAGTEEQYF. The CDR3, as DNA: TGTGCCAGCAGCTTGATAGGGGCAGGTACGGAAGAGCAGTACTTC. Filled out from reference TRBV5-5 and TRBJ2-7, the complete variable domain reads DAGVTQSPTHLIKTRGQQVTLRCSPISGHKSVSWYQQVLGQGPQFIFQYYEKEERGRGNFPDRFSARQFPNYSSELNVNALLLGDSALYLCASSLIGAGTEEQYFGPGTRLTVT.

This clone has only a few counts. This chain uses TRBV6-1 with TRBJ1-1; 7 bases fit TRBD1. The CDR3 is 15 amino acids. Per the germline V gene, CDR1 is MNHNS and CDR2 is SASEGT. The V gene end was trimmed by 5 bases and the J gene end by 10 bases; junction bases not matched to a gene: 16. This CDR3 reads CASSKLKTGPLVAFF. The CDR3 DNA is TGTGCCAGCAGTAAACTAAAGACAGGGCCCCTCGTAGCTTTCTTT.

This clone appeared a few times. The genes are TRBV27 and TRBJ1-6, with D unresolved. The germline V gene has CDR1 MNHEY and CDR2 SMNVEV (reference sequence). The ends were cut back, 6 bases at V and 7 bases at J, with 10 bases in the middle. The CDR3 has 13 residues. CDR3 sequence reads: CASRNGVNSPLHF. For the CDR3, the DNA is TGTGCCAGCAGAAATGGTGTGAATTCACCCCTCCACTTT.

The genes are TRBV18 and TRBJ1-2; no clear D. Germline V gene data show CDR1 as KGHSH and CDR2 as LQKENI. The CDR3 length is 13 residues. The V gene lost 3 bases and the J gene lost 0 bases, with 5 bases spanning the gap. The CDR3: CASSPTSNYGYTF. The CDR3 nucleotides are TGTGCCAGCTCACCTACCTCTAACTATGGCTACACCTTC.

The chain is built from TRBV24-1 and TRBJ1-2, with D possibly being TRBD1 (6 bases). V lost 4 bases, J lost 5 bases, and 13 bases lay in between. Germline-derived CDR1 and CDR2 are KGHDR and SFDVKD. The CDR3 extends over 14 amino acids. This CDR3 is CATSDQTGLYGYTF. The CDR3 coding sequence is TGTGCCACCAGTGACCAAACAGGGTTGTATGGCTACACCTTC.

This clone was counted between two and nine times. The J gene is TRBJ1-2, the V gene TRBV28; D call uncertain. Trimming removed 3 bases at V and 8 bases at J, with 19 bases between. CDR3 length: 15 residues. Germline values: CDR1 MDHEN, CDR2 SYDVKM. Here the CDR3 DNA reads TGTGCCAGCAGTTTGAGAACAGTGAGCGCAGGCGGCTACACCTTC. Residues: CASSLRTVSAGGYTF.

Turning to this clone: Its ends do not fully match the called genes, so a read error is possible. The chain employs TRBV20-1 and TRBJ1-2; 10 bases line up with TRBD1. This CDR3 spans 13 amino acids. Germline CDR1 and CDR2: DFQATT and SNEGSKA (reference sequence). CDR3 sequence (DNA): TGCAGTGCAAGAGACAGGGGGCGGAATGGCTACACCTTC. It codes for CSARDRGRNGYTF.

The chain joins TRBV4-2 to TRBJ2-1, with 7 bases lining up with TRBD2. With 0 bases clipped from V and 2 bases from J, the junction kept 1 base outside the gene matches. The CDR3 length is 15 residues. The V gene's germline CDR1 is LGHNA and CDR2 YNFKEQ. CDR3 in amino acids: CASSQDAGAYNEQFF. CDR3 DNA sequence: TGTGCCAGCAGCCAAGATGCGGGAGCCTACAATGAGCAGTTCTTC.

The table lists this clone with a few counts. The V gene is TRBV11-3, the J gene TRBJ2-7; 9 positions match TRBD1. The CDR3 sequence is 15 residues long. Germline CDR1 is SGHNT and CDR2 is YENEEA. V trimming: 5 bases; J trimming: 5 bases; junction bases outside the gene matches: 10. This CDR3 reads CASSPGTGSSHEQYF. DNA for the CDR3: TGTGCCAGCAGCCCGGGGACAGGGAGTTCCCACGAGCAGTACTTC.

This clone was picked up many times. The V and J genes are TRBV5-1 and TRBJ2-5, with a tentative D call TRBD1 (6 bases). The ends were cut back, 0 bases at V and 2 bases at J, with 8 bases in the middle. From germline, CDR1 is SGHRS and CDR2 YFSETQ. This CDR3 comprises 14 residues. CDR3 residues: CASSLGTAQETQYF. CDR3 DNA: TGCGCCAGCAGCTTGGGGACAGCGCAAGAGACCCAGTACTTC.

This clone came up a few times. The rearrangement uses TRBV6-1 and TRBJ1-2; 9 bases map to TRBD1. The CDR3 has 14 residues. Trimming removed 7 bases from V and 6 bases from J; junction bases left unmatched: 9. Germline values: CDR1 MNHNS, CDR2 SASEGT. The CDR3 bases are TGTGCCAGCACCTCAGGACAGGGGACGGATGGCTACACCTTC. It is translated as CASTSGQGTDGYTF.

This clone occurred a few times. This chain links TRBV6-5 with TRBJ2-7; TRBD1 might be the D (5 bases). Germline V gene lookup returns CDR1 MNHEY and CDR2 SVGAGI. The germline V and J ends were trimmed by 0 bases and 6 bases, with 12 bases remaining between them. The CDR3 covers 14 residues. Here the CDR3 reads CASSYSSLGAEQYF. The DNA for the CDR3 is TGTGCCAGCAGTTACTCGTCGTTAGGGGCCGAGCAGTACTTC.

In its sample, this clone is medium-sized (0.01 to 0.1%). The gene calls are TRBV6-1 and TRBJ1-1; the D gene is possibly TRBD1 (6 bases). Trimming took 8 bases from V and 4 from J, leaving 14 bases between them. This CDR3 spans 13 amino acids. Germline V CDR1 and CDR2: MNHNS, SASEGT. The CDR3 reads CASCKGGGTEAFF. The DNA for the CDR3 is TGTGCCAGCTGTAAAGGGGGTGGCACTGAAGCTTTCTTT.

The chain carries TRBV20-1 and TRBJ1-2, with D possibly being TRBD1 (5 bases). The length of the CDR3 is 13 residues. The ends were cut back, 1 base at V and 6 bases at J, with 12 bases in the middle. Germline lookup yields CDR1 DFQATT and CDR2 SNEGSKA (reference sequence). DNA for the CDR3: TGCAGTGCTAGAGTTCAGGGCCTCGATGGCTACACCTTC. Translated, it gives CSARVQGLDGYTF.

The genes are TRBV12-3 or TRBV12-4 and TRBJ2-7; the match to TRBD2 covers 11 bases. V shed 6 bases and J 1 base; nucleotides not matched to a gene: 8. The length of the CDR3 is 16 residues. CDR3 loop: CASRGTSGEGSYEQYF. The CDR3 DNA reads TGTGCCAGCAGGGGGACTAGCGGAGAGGGATCCTACGAGCAGTACTTC.

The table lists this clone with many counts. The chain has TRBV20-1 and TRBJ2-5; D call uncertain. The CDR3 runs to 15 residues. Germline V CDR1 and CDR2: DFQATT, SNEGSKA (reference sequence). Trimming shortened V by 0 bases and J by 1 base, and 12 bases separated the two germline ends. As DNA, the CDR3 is TGCAGTGCTAGAGATTCGGCTCAATCCCAAGAGACCCAGTACTTC. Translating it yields CSARDSAQSQETQYF.

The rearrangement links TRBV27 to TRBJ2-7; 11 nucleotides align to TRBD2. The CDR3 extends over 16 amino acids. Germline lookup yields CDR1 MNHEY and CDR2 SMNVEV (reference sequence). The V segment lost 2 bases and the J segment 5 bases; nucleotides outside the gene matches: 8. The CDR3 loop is CASSLRSSGGLNEQYF. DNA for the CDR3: TGTGCCAGCAGTTTAAGGTCTAGCGGGGGGTTAAACGAGCAGTACTTC.

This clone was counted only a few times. The CDR3 sequence: CASSDSYNEQFF. The CDR3 nucleotides are TGTGCCAGCAGTGATTCCTACAATGAGCAGTTCTTC. The V call is TRBV6-1, the J call TRBJ2-1; unclear D gene. Germline values: CDR1 MNHNS, CDR2 SASEGT. There are 12 residues in the CDR3. Trimming left V 3 bases short and J 1 base short, with 1 base between.

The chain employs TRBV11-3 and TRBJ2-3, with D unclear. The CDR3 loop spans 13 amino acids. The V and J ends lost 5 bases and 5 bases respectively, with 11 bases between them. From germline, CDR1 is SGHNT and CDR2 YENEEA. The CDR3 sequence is CASSRPEEDTQYF. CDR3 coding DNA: TGTGCCAGCAGCCGACCCGAGGAAGATACGCAGTATTTT. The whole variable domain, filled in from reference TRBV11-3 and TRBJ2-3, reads EAGVVQSPRYKIIEKKQPVAFWCNPISGHNTLYWYLQNLGQGPELLIRYENEEAVDDSQLPKDRFSAERLKGVDSTLKIQPAELGDSAVYLCASSRPEEDTQYFGPGTRLTVL.

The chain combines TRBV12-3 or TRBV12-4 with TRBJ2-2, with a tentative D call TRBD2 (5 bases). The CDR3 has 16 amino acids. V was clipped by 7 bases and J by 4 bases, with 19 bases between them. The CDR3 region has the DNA TGTGCCAGCACCACACCAAGGGAGCTCACCACCGGGGAGCTGTTTTTT. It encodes CASTTPRELTTGELFF.

The CDR3 DNA reads TGTGCCAGCAGTGTGGGACTAGCGGGAACGTGGGACACCGGGGAGCTGTTTTTT. This encodes CASSVGLAGTWDTGELFF. V gene TRBV28 combines with J gene TRBJ2-2; 13 bases agree with TRBD2. This CDR3 has 18 amino acids. Germline V lookup: CDR1 MDHEN, CDR2 SYDVKM. The V segment lost 5 bases and the J segment 3 bases; nucleotides outside the gene matches: 9.